Each of the 16 T cell receptor beta chains below was sequenced from the same sample in a study of neoadjuvant anti-PD-1 for oral cavity cancer. Clones were read by immunoSEQ multiplex PCR, and TCRdb kept only the in-frame ones, dropping some. Of roughly 46,000 clones in the sample, 60% to 80% were seen once. This sample's time point: after neoadjuvant nivolumab, at surgical resection. This material consisted of PBMCs, taken after nivolumab (anti-PD-1) treatment. These receptors were collected from a person between 35 and 79 years old with oral cavity squamous cell carcinoma.

This clone appeared once. The chain joins TRBV6-5 to TRBJ2-5; 12 bases align to TRBD1. Germline values: CDR1 MNHEY, CDR2 SVGAGI. Trimming took 5 bases from V and 9 from J; bases not matched to a gene: 7. CDR3 length: 14 residues. CDR3 in amino acids: CASSRGQGAGSQYF. The CDR3 DNA reads as TGTGCCAGCAGTAGGGGACAGGGGGCTGGGTCCCAGTACTTC.

The V call is TRBV19, the J call TRBJ1-3; tentative D call: TRBD1 (5 bases). This CDR3 region has 14 residues. The V end lost 6 bases, the J end lost 4 bases, and 13 bases lay between the germline ends. The germline gives CDR1 LNHDA, CDR2 SQIVND (reference sequence). The CDR3 spells CASSPGVRGNTIYF. CDR3 DNA sequence: TGTGCCAGTAGCCCGGGGGTGAGAGGAAACACCATATATTTT.

The V call is TRBV7-9, the J call TRBJ2-7, with D possibly being TRBD1 or TRBD2 (5 bases each). This CDR3 contains 16 residues. Germline-derived CDR1 and CDR2 are SEHNR and FQNEAQ (reference sequence). Trimming took off 5 bases at V and 0 bases at J, with 17 bases between the two ends. The DNA for the CDR3 is TGTGCCAGCAGCCCCCGGGTGGGGGACGTCTCCTACGAGCAGTACTTC. Residues: CASSPRVGDVSYEQYF.

This chain links TRBV19 with TRBJ2-6; possibly TRBD1 for D (6 bases). V lost 5 bases to trimming and J lost 0 bases, with 8 bases between them. This CDR3 contains 15 residues. Germline CDR1 and CDR2: LNHDA and SQIVND (reference sequence). The CDR3 region is CASSVGGSGANVLTF. The CDR3, as DNA: TGTGCCAGTAGTGTAGGGGGCTCTGGGGCCAACGTCCTGACTTTC. The complete variable domain, with remaining parts taken from reference TRBV19 and TRBJ2-6, reads DGGITQSPKYLFRKEGQNVTLSCEQNLNHDAMYWYRQDPGQGLRLIYYSQIVNDFQKGDIAEGYSVSREKKESFPLTVTSAQKNPTAFYLCASSVGGSGANVLTFGAGSRLTVL.

This clone was observed a single time. The chain employs TRBV28 and TRBJ2-7; D is ambiguous. V lost 3 bases and J 0 bases, leaving 0 bases between the germline ends. The CDR3 extends over 11 amino acids. Germline-derived CDR1 and CDR2 are MDHEN and SYDVKM. The CDR3 sequence: CASSFSYEQYF. As DNA, the CDR3 is TGTGCCAGCAGTTTCTCCTACGAGCAGTACTTC. Supplemented by reference TRBV28 and TRBJ2-7, the full variable domain reads DVKVTQSSRYLVKRTGEKVFLECVQDMDHENMFWYRQDPGLGLRLIYFSYDVKMKEKGDIPEGYSVSREKKERFSLILESASTNQTSMYLCASSFSYEQYFGPGTRLTVT.

This clone was detected once. The V gene is TRBV28, the J gene TRBJ1-5; TRBD1 might be the D (5 bases). Germline V gene data show CDR1 as MDHEN and CDR2 as SYDVKM. The CDR3 loop spans 15 amino acids. V was shortened by 6 bases and J by 2 bases, with 14 bases between the two germline ends. CDR3 nucleotides: TGTGCCAGCAGCCTGGGGGGGGGAGGCAATCAGCCCCAGCATTTT. This translates into CASSLGGGGNQPQHF.

V gene TRBV14 combines with J gene TRBJ1-1, with a tentative D call TRBD1 (6 bases). This CDR3 is built from 17 residues. The germline V and J ends were trimmed by 4 bases and 1 base, with 19 bases remaining between them. In germline, CDR1 is SGHDN, CDR2 FVKESK. CDR3 sequence reads: CASSPRFRDRKNTEAFF. CDR3 DNA sequence: TGTGCCAGCAGCCCCCGATTCCGTGACAGGAAGAACACTGAAGCTTTCTTT.

The chain is built from TRBV6-5 and TRBJ2-1, with 10 bases fitting TRBD1. J lost 5 bases, V lost 7 bases, and 5 bases had no gene match. Germline loops: CDR1 MNHEY, CDR2 SVGAGI. CDR3 length equals 14 residues. Here the CDR3 reads CASTRTGGNNEQFF. CDR3 bases: TGTGCCAGCACTCGGACAGGGGGGAACAATGAGCAGTTCTTC.

The gene calls are TRBV29-1 and TRBJ1-2, with D tentatively TRBD1 (5 bases). The CDR3 is 12 residues long. Per germline, CDR1 SQVTM and CDR2 ANQGSEA. V shed 3 bases and J shed 2 bases, with 7 bases lying between them. CDR3 residues: CSVDRDNYGYTF. CDR3 sequence (DNA): TGCAGCGTTGACCGGGACAACTATGGCTACACCTTC.

The rearrangement joins TRBV9 to TRBJ1-1; 7 nucleotides line up with TRBD1. After removal of 3 bases from V and 6 bases from J, the junction contained 11 bases not matched to a gene. Germline-derived CDR1 and CDR2 are SGDLS and YYNGEE. The CDR3 runs to 15 residues. The CDR3 DNA reads TGTGCCAGCAGCGGACTACAGGGGTTTGGCCCTGAAGCTTTCTTT. Translation: CASSGLQGFGPEAFF.

The V and J genes are TRBV7-2 and TRBJ2-5, with D possibly being TRBD2 (5 bases). The CDR3 length is 16 residues. V lost 5 bases, J lost 5 bases, and 21 bases lay in between. Germline V gene sequence: CDR1 SGHTA, CDR2 FQGNSA. The CDR3 DNA reads as TGTGCCAGCAGCCCCTTCGGGGATCCCGGTGGGGAGACCCAGTACTTC. It encodes CASSPFGDPGGETQYF.

The table lists this clone with a count of one. The chain carries TRBV2 and TRBJ1-6; D is unclear. The CDR3 sequence is 13 residues long. Trimming pared 10 bases from V and 0 bases from J, leaving 7 bases between. CDR1 SNHLY and CDR2 FYNNEI come from the germline V gene. The CDR3: CATEGSYNSPLHF. The CDR3 DNA reads TGTGCCACAGAGGGCTCCTATAATTCACCCCTCCACTTT.

The CDR3 here is CASSLAGTEQFF. DNA of the CDR3: TGTGCCAGCAGCTTAGCCGGGACCGAGCAGTTCTTC. The chain has TRBV7-6 and TRBJ2-1; possibly TRBD1 or TRBD2 for D (5 bases each). Trimming took 0 bases from V and 10 from J, leaving 7 bases between them. The germline CDR1 and CDR2 sequences are SGHVS and FNYEAQ. This CDR3 is 12 amino acids long.

This chain joins TRBV7-9 and TRBJ1-2; 8 bases match TRBD1. The CDR3 is 15 residues long. V lost 4 bases to trimming and J lost 2 bases; unmatched junction nucleotides: 6. Germline CDR1 SEHNR, CDR2 FQNEAQ (reference sequence). This CDR3 is CASSSLQGGNYGYTF. The CDR3 coding sequence is TGTGCCAGCAGCTCGCTACAGGGGGGCAACTATGGCTACACCTTC.

The genes are TRBV27 and TRBJ2-2, with D possibly TRBD1 on 5 matching bases. The CDR3 consists of 15 residues. The V end was cut by 2 bases, the J end by 2 bases, with 9 bases between. In germline, CDR1 is MNHEY, CDR2 SMNVEV (reference sequence). CDR3 in amino acids: CASSLVGDNTGELFF. In nucleotides, the CDR3 is TGTGCCAGCAGTTTAGTAGGGGATAACACCGGGGAGCTGTTTTTT.

The rearrangement uses TRBV6-5 and TRBJ1-2; tentative D call: TRBD1 (6 bases). With 7 bases removed from V and 0 bases from J, the gap between germline ends came to 9 bases. This CDR3 contains 13 residues. In germline, CDR1 is MNHEY, CDR2 SVGAGI. The DNA for the CDR3 is TGTGCCAGCACCGGACAGCCTAACTATGGCTACACCTTC. This gives the protein CASTGQPNYGYTF.